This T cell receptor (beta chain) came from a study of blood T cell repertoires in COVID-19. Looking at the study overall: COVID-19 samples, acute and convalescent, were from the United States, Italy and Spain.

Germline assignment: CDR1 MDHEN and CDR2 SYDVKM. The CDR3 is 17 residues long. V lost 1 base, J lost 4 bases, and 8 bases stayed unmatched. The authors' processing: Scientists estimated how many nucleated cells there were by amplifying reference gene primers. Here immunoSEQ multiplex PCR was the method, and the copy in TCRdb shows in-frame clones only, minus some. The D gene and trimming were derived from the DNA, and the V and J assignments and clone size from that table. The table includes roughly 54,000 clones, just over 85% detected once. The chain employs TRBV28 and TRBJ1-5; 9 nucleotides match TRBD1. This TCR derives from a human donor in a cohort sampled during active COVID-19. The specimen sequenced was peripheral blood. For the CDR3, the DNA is TGTGCCAGCAGTTTATCTACCGGGACAGGGTTGAATCAGCCCCAGCATTTT. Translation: CASSLSTGTGLNQPQHF.